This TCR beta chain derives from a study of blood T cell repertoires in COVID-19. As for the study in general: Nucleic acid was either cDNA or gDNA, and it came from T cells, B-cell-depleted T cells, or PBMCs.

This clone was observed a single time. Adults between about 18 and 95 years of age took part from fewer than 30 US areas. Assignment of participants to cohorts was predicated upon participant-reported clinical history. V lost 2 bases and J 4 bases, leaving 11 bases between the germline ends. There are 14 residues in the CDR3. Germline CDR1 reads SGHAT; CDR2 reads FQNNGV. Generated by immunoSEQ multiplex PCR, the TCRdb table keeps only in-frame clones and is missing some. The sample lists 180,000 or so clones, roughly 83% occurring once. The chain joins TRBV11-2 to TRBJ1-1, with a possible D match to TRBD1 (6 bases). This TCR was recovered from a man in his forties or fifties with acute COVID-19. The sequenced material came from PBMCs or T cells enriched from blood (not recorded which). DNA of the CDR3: TGTGCCAGCAGCTTACAGGGGCAGGGCACTGAAGCTTTCTTT. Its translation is CASSLQGQGTEAFF.